This T cell receptor (beta chain) was observed in a study of T-cell reconstitution after alpha-beta-depleted transplantation in children. Unique molecular identifiers were incorporated into the prepared TCRbeta library. TCRdb passed the PCR reads through MiXCR, listing each CDR3 protein once. The table records 500,000 to 600,000 distinct CDR3 sequences, approximately 20% of them present only once. The V gene lost 4 bases and the J gene lost 4 bases, with 16 bases spanning the gap. The CDR3 covers 15 residues. This specimen was PBMCs from the stem cell graft donor, taken from the stem cell graft. This TCR was recovered from a human donor who donated a stem cell graft to a child with acute lymphoblastic leukemia. This chain joins TRBV12-3 or TRBV12-4 and TRBJ2-5; possible D gene TRBD1, 5 bases. Written as DNA, the CDR3 is TGTGCCAGCAGTTCTGACAGTTCGAGGCCAGAGACCCAGTACTTC. Translating gives CASSSDSSRPETQYF.